This T cell receptor (beta chain) was sequenced for a study of blood T cells in healthy people across ages (dated by TCRdb to about 2015). Concerning the study at large: In model experiments, roughly one uniquely barcoded TCR beta cDNA molecule per two T cells was captured by template switching. The study measured age-related changes in TCR beta repertoire diversity using deep sequencing normalized with unique cDNA molecular identifiers. The study analyzed two additional independent replicas of 1 million unique cDNA reads from the same blood draw for two donors, one aged 18 to 29 and one aged 80 or older. The donors were divided into four age groups: young (average around 16 years), middle-aged (approximately 39), aged (roughly 60) and long-lived (nearly 85). To avoid experimental bias, donors of different ages were distributed randomly across sequencing lanes. The research as a whole found: The CMV infection status of donors was not known, potentially confounding age-related changes in expanded clonotypes. As age increased, observed TCR beta diversity per million T cells dropped in a roughly linear way, and a significant reduction was already evident by age about 36. There was a strong correlation between observed TCR beta diversity and the percentage of naive T cells measured by flow cytometry. Because profiling used bulk unsorted PBMCs, naive and antigen-experienced compartments could not be compared conclusively. The long-lived group showed more naive CD4+ T cells, fewer expanded clones and increased TCR diversity than the aged group, suggesting age selection. Estimates of total diversity based on one million sequenced T cells were considered lower bounds and underestimates.

As for this clonotype: Its recognized antigen is unknown. No qualities accompany the bases; no much larger clone lies one base away.

The trim is 1 base for V and 11 bases for J, with a gap of 16 bases between the germline ends. The CDR3 measures 14 amino acids from cysteine to phenylalanine. Left in the record is the CDR3 DNA by itself, 42 bases read in frame from the first base. From the germline V gene, CDR1 is SGHTA and CDR2 is FQGNSA. Library prep was done by 5' RACE. Sequencer: Illumina HiSeq 2500. A second PCR of roughly 6 to 11 cycles was run with a J-beta primer mix and a sample-barcoded 5' primer. A unique molecular identifier was introduced onto each TCR beta cDNA molecule by a template-switch 5' adaptor carrying 12 random nucleotides. Each sample yielded at least 3 million CDR3-containing paired-end reads. First-strand cDNA synthesis was performed from all RNA using the Mint cDNA synthesis kit, with priming by a TRBC-specific oligonucleotide. Following uracil-DNA glycosylase treatment, all cDNA underwent a first 18-cycle PCR with the universal primers M1SS and BC2_uni_R. Per the original workflow: Each sample was normalized by randomly selecting 1 million high-quality reads, each carrying a distinct molecular identifier. Reads with shared molecular identifiers were discarded instead of being binned into consensus sequences. MiTCR, with a Q25 quality threshold and the strictest error-elimination algorithm, was used for CDR3 identification, clonotype clustering and error correction. A nonparametric unseen species model with Euler transformation was used to estimate lower-bound total TCR beta diversity. The public reads were reanalyzed by TCRdb: fastp trimming at Q25, MiXCR alignment, in-frame beta chains only. CDR3 protein duplicates are merged, each entry listing the most common genes and DNA. The V and J calls shown here were made by TCRdb, not taken from the authors' results. This sample has roughly 1,700,000 distinct CDR3 sequences in its table, and 25% to 30% of those were observed once. The ten largest clones represent about 8% of the sample.

The 35 to 40 donors, aged about 6 to 95 years, were systemically healthy Caucasian individuals from Russia. About 10 milliliters of peripheral blood were drawn from each donor into EDTA-treated Vacutainer tubes. Ficoll-Paque density-gradient centrifugation was used to isolate PBMCs, with at least 6.5 million per sample. Trizol reagent was used to extract total RNA from the PBMCs, yielding at least 6 micrograms per sample. Naive CD45RAhigh/CD27high T cell percentages were measured by flow cytometry on a PBMC aliquot from every donor. The rearrangement combines TRBV7-2 with TRBJ2-3; TRBD2 is a possible D gene, resting on 5 matching bases. Sequencing was carried out using blood. This clonotype was obtained from a woman aged 25 to 45 in good health. The CDR3 region: CASSLGRANYEQYF. The nucleotides are TGTGCCAGCAGCTTAGGGCGGGCAAACTACGAGCAGTATTTT.